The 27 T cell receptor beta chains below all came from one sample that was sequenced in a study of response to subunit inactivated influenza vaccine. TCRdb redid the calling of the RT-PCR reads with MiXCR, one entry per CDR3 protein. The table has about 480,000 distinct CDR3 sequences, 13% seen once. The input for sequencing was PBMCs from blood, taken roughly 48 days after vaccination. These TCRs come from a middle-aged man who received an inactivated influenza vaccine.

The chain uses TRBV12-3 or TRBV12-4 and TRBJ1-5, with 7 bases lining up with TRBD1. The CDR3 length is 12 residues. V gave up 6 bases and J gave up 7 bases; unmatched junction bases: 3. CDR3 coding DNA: TGTGCCAGCAGGCAGGGGGGACAGCCCCAGCATTTT. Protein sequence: CASRQGGQPQHF.

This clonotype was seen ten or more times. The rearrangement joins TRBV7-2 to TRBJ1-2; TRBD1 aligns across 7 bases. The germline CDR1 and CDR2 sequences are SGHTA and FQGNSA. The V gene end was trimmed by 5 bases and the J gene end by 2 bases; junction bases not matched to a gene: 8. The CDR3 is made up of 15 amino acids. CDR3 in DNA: TGTGCCAGCAGCCCGGAGGGACAGTCGAACTATGGCTACACCTTC. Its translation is CASSPEGQSNYGYTF.

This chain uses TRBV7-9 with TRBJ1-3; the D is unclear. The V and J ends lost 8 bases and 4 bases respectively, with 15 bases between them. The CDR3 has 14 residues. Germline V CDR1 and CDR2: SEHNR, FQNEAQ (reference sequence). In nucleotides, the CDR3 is TGTGCCAGCGGCGGGTTACTGCGAGGAAACACCATATATTTT. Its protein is CASGGLLRGNTIYF. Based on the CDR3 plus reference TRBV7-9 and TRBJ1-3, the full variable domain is DTGVSQNPRHKITKRGQNVTFRCDPISEHNRLYWYRQTLGQGPEFLTYFQNEAQLEKSRLLSDRFSAERPKGSFSTLEIQRTEQGDSAMYLCASGGLLRGNTIYFGEGSWLTVV.

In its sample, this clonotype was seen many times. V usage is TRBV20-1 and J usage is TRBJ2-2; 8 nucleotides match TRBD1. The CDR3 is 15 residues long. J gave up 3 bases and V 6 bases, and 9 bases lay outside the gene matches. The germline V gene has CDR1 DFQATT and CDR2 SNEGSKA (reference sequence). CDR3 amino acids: CSAPRTGMDTGELFF. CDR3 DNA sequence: TGCAGTGCCCCGAGGACAGGGATGGACACCGGGGAGCTGTTTTTT.

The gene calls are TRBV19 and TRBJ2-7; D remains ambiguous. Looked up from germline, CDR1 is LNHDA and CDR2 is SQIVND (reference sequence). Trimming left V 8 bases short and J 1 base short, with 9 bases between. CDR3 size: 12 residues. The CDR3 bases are TGTGCCAGTGACCGAATGTCCTACGAGCAGTACTTC. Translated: CASDRMSYEQYF.

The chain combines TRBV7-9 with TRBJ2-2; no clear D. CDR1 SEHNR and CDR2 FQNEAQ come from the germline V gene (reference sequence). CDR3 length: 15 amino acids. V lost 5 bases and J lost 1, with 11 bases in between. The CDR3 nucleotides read TGTGCCAGCAGCCCAGAAATCCAGAACACCGGGGAGCTGTTTTTT. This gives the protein CASSPEIQNTGELFF.

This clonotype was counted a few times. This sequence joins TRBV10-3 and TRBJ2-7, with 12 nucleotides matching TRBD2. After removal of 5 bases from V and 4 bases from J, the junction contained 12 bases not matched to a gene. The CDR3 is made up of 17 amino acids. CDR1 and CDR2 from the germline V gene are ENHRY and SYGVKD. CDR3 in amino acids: CAISPSLAGGPSYEQYF. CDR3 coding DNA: TGTGCCATCAGTCCTAGTCTAGCGGGAGGGCCCTCGTACGAGCAGTACTTC.

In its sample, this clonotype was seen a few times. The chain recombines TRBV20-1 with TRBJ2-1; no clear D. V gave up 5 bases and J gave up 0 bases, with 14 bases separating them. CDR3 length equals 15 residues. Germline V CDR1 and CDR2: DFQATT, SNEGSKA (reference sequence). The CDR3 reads CSAPPGYSSYNEQFF. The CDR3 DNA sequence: TGCAGTGCTCCACCTGGGTACAGCTCCTACAATGAGCAGTTCTTC.

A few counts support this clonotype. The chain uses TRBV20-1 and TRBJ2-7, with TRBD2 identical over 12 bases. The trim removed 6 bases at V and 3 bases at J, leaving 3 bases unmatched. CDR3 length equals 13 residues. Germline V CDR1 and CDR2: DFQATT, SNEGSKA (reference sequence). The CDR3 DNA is TGCAGTGCCGGGACTAGCGGGCTCTACGAGCAGTACTTC. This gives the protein CSAGTSGLYEQYF.

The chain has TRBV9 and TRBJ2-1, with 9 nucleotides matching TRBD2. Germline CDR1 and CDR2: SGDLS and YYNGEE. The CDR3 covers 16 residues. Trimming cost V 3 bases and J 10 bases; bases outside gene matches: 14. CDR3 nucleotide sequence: TGTGCCAGCAGCGCTTTAGCGGGAGCCCCATCTGGAGAGCAGTTCTTC. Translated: CASSALAGAPSGEQFF.

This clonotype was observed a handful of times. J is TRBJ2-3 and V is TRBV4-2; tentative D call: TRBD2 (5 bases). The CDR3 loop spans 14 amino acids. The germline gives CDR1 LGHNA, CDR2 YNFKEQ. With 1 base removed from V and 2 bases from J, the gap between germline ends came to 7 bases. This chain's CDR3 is CASSQGEHTDTQYF. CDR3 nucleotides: TGTGCCAGCAGCCAAGGGGAGCACACAGATACGCAGTATTTT.

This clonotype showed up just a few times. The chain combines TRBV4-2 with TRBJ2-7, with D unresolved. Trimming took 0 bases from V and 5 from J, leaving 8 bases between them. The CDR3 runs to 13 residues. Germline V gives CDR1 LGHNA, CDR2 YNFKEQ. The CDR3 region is CASSQDDAHEQYF. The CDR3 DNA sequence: TGTGCCAGCAGCCAAGACGACGCCCACGAGCAGTACTTC.

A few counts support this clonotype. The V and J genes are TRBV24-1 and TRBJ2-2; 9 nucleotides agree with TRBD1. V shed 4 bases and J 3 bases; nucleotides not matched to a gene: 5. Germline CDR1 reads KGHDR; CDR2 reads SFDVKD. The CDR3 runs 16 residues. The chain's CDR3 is CATSDPRQGDTGELFF. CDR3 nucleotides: TGTGCCACCAGTGACCCTCGACAGGGGGACACCGGGGAGCTGTTTTTT.

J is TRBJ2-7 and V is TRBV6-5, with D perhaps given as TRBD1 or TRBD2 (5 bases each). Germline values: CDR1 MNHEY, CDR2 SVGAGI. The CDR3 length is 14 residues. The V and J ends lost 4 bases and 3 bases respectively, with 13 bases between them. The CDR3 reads CASSWNRDVYEQYF. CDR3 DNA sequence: TGTGCCAGCAGTTGGAACCGGGACGTCTACGAGCAGTACTTC.

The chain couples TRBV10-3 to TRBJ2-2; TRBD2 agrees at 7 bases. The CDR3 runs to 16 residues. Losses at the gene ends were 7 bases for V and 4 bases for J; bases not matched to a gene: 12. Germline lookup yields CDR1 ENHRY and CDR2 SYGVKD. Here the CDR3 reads CAITEGGLVGTGELFF. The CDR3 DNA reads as TGTGCCATCACAGAGGGAGGACTAGTTGGCACCGGGGAGCTGTTTTTT.

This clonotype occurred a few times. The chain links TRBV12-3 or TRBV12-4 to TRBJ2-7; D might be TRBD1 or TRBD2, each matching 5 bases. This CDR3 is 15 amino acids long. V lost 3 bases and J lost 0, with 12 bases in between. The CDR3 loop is CASSFRDGNSYEQYF. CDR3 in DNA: TGTGCCAGCAGTTTTAGGGACGGGAACTCCTACGAGCAGTACTTC.

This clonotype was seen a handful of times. This CDR3 is CASSAEGSRNEKLFF. CDR3 in DNA: TGCGCCAGCAGCGCAGAAGGCAGCCGGAATGAAAAACTGTTTTTT. This chain connects TRBV5-1 to TRBJ1-4; no firm D call. The CDR3 loop spans 15 amino acids. Trimming took off 4 bases at V and 5 bases at J, with 15 bases between the two ends. Germline V gene data show CDR1 as SGHRS and CDR2 as YFSETQ.

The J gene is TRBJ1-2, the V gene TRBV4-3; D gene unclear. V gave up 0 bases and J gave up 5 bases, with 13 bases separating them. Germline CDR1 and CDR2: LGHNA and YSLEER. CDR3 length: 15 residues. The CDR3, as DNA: TGCGCCAGCAGCCAAGAGTTGGGTCTGTGGTATGGCTACACCTTC. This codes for CASSQELGLWYGYTF.

The CDR3 region has the DNA TGTGCCAGCAGCCGAGAGAGACGCGGTACCTCCTATAATTCACCCCTCCACTTT. It is translated as CASSRERRGTSYNSPLHF. The V and J genes are TRBV4-2 and TRBJ1-6; no clear D. V lost 4 bases to trimming and J lost 0 bases, with 16 bases between them. This CDR3 contains 18 residues. CDR1 is LGHNA and CDR2 is YNFKEQ in the germline V gene.

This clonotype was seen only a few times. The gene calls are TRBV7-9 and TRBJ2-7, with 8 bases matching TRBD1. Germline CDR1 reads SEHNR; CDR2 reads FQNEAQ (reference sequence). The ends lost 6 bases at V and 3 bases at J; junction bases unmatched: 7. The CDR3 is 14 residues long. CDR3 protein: CASSPQGAVYEQYF. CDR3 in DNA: TGTGCCAGCAGTCCGCAGGGGGCTGTCTACGAGCAGTACTTC.

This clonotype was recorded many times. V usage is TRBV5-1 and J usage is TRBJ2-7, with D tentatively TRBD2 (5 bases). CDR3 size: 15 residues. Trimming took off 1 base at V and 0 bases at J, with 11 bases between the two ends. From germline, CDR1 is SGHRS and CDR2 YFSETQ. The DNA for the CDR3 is TGCGCCAGCAGCTTGTCCGGGGTACCCTCCTACGAGCAGTACTTC. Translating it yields CASSLSGVPSYEQYF. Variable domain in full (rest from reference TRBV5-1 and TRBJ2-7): KAGVTQTPRYLIKTRGQQVTLSCSPISGHRSVSWYQQTPGQGLQFLFEYFSETQRNKGNFPGRFSGRQFSNSRSEMNVSTLELGDSALYLCASSLSGVPSYEQYFGPGTRLTVT.

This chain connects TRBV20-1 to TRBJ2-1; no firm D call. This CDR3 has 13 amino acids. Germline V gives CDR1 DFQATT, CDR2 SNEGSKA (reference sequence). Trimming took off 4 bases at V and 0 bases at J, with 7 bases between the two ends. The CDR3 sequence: CSAIYFSYNEQFF. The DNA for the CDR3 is TGCAGTGCTATCTACTTCTCCTACAATGAGCAGTTCTTC.

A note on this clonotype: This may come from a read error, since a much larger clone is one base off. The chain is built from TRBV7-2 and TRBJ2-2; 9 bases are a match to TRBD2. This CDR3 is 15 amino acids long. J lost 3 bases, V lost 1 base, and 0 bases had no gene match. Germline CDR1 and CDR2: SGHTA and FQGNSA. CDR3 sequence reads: CASSLGTSDTGELFF. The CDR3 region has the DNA TGTGCCAGCAGCTTAGGGACTAGCGACACCGGGGAGCTGTTTTTT.

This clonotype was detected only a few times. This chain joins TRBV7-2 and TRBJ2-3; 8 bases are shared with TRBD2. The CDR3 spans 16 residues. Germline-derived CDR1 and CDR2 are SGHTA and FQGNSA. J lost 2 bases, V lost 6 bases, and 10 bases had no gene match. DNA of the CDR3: TGTGCCAGCAGACGGGACGGGGGGGCCCCCACAGATACGCAGTATTTT. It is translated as CASRRDGGAPTDTQYF.

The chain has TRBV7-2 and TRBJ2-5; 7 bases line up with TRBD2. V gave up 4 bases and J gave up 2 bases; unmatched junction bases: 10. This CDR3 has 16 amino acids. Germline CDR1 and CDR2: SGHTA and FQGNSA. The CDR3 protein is CASSSSPGLLQETQYF. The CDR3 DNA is TGTGCCAGCAGCTCGTCCCCGGGACTACTTCAAGAGACCCAGTACTTC.

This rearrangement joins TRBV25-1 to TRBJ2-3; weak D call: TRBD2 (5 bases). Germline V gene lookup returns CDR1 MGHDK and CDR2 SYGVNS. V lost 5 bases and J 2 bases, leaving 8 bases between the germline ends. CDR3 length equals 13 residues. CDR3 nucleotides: TGTGCCAGCAGTCACGACTACACAGATACGCAGTATTTT. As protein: CASSHDYTDTQYF.

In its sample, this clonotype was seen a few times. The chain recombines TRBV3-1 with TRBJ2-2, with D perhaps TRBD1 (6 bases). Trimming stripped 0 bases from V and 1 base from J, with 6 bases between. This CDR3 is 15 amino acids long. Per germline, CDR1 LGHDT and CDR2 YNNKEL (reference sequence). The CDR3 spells CASSQEDRNTGELFF. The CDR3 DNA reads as TGTGCCAGCAGCCAAGAGGACAGGAACACCGGGGAGCTGTTTTTT.